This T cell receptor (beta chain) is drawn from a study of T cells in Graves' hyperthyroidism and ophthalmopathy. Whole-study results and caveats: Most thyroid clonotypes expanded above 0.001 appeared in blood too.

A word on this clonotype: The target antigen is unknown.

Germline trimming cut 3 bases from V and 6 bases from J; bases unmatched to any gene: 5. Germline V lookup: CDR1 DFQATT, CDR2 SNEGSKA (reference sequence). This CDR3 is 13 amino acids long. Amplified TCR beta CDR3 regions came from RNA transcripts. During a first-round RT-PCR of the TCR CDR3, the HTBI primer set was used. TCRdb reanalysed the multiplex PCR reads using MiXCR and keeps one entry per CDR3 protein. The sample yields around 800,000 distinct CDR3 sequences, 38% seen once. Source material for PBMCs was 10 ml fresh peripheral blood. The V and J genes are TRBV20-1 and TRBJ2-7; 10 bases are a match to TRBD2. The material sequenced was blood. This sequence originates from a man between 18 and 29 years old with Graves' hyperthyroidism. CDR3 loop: CSARRLAGVEQYF. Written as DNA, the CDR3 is TGCAGTGCTAGGCGTCTAGCGGGAGTCGAGCAGTACTTC.